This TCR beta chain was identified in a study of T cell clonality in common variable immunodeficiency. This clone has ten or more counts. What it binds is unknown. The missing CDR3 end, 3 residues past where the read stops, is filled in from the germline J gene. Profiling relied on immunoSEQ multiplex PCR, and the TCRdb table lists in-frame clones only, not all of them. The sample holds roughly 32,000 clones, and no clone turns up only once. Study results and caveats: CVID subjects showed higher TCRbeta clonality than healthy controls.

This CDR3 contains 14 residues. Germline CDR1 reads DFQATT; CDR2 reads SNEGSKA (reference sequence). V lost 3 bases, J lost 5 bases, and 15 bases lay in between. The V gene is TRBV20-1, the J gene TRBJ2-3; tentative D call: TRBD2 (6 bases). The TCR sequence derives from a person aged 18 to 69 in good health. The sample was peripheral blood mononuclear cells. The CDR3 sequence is CSARDGGIIDTQYF. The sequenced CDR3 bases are TGCAGTGCTAGGGATGGCGGGATCATAGATACG.